A single sample gave rise to the 9 T cell receptor beta chains below, sequenced in a study of T cell responses to AZD1222 COVID-19 vaccine. Clones were sequenced by immunoSEQ multiplex PCR, and TCRdb holds only the in-frame ones, with some missing. This sample has about 42,000 clones, with roughly 84% found just once. Sequenced material: peripheral blood, taken 28 days after the second AZD1222 dose. The receptors were gathered from an adult who received the AZD1222 COVID-19 vaccine.

This clone has just one count. V usage is TRBV11-2 and J usage is TRBJ2-1, with 12 bases identical to TRBD1. The CDR3 runs 15 residues. CDR1 is SGHAT and CDR2 is FQNNGV in the germline V gene. V was pared by 5 bases and J by 7 bases, with 6 bases of the junction left unmatched. The CDR3 DNA is TGTGCCAGCAGCCTCCGGGACAGGGGGCTGAATGAGCAGTTCTTC. This translates into CASSLRDRGLNEQFF.

The chain links TRBV5-1 to TRBJ2-2; 10 nucleotides agree with TRBD2. Germline CDR1 SGHRS, CDR2 YFSETQ. V was pared by 4 bases and J by 4 bases, with 7 bases of the junction left unmatched. This CDR3 has 16 residues. CDR3: CASSPASGGGTGELFF. CDR3 sequence (DNA): TGCGCCAGCAGCCCAGCTAGCGGGGGCGGCACCGGGGAGCTGTTTTTT. The entire variable domain, with the rest obtained from reference TRBV5-1 and TRBJ2-2, is as follows: KAGVTQTPRYLIKTRGQQVTLSCSPISGHRSVSWYQQTPGQGLQFLFEYFSETQRNKGNFPGRFSGRQFSNSRSEMNVSTLELGDSALYLCASSPASGGGTGELFFGEGSRLTVL.

The V and J genes are TRBV5-6 and TRBJ1-2, with D uncertain. The CDR3 sequence is 16 residues long. Germline-derived CDR1 and CDR2 are SGHDT and YYEEEE. V was trimmed by 3 bases and J by 3 bases, leaving 18 bases between them. The chain's CDR3 is CASSSSHLWVDYGYTF. Here the CDR3 DNA reads TGTGCCAGCAGCTCTTCCCACCTATGGGTTGACTATGGCTACACCTTC.

This rearrangement joins TRBV7-3 to TRBJ1-5, with D maybe TRBD1 (6 bases). This CDR3 has 16 residues. Germline CDR1 reads SGHTA; CDR2 reads FQGTGA. The V end was cut by 4 bases, the J end by 5 bases, with 18 bases between. The CDR3 loop is CASSSRDTTPDQPQHF. For the CDR3, the DNA is TGTGCCAGCAGCTCCCGGGACACTACACCGGATCAGCCCCAGCATTTT.

This clone has only a few counts. This rearrangement joins TRBV28 to TRBJ2-7; D possibly corresponds to TRBD1 (6 bases). Germline loops: CDR1 MDHEN, CDR2 SYDVKM. Trimming cost V 8 bases and J 4 bases, with 21 bases left between them. The CDR3 is 15 amino acids. CDR3 loop: CASFNSGTLPYEQYF. CDR3 nucleotides: TGTGCCAGCTTTAACTCCGGGACACTTCCATACGAGCAGTACTTC.

The rearrangement links TRBV11-1 to TRBJ1-1, with no clear D. The CDR3 contains 12 residues. Germline values: CDR1 SGHAT, CDR2 FQDESV (reference sequence). Trimming shortened V by 5 bases and J by 4 bases, and 8 bases separated the two germline ends. The CDR3 coding sequence is TGTGCCAGCAGCCCTGGTATCACTGAAGCTTTCTTT. This codes for CASSPGITEAFF.

The chain has TRBV3-1 (or the pseudogene TRBV3-2) and TRBJ1-2; perhaps TRBD1 as D (6 bases). Deletions cut 5 bases from V and 3 bases from J, with 16 bases between. Germline assignment: CDR1 LGHDT and CDR2 YNNKEL (reference sequence). The CDR3 spans 15 residues. The CDR3 reads CASSSPHRVYYGYTF. In DNA, the CDR3 is TGTGCCAGCAGCAGCCCTCACAGGGTCTACTATGGCTACACCTTC.

In this sample, this clone turned up once. The chain is built from TRBV30 and TRBJ1-2, with unresolved D. This CDR3 has 12 residues. Looked up from germline, CDR1 is GTSNPN and CDR2 is SVGIG (reference sequence). V was shortened by 4 bases and J by 8 bases, with 14 bases between the two germline ends. CDR3 sequence reads: CAWTSGSHGYTF. The CDR3 nucleotides read TGTGCCTGGACCTCCGGAAGTCACGGCTACACCTTC.

V usage is TRBV20-1 and J usage is TRBJ1-2; no firm D call. The germline gives CDR1 DFQATT, CDR2 SNEGSKA (reference sequence). The CDR3 runs to 12 residues. V lost 3 bases, J lost 4 bases, and 9 bases lay in between. CDR3 region: CSASWASYGYTF. Here the CDR3 DNA reads TGCAGTGCTAGTTGGGCCTCCTATGGCTACACCTTC.